The 25 T cell receptor beta chains presented below share a single source sample, sequenced in a study of blood T cell repertoires in COVID-19. This table comes from immunoSEQ multiplex PCR, and its TCRdb copy is limited to in-frame clones, with some not included. This sample yields 150,000 to 180,000 clones, of which around 79% are seen a single time; about 1.8% belongs to the top ten. What was sequenced was peripheral blood. The receptors stem from a man aged 80 or over with acute or convalescent COVID-19.

The chain combines TRBV11-3 with TRBJ1-6, with unresolved D. Germline V CDR1 and CDR2: SGHNT, YENEEA. With 0 bases removed from V and 9 bases from J, the gap between germline ends came to 18 bases. The CDR3 contains 17 residues. DNA for the CDR3: TGTGCCAGCAGCTTAGATCTAGGCGGTGTAGGAAGTTCACCCCTCCACTTT. Protein sequence: CASSLDLGGVGSSPLHF.

The chain is built from TRBV5-1 and TRBJ1-3; TRBD1 is a possible D gene (5 bases). There are 15 residues in the CDR3. The V gene lost 3 bases and the J gene lost 0 bases, with 10 bases spanning the gap. The germline V gene encodes CDR1 SGHRS and CDR2 YFSETQ. As DNA, the CDR3 is TGCGCCAGCAGCTCCGGGGGAACCTCTGGAAACACCATATATTTT. Protein product: CASSSGGTSGNTIYF.

V and J are TRBV6-2 or TRBV6-3 and TRBJ2-5; 8 bases match TRBD2. Looked up from germline, CDR1 is MNHEY and CDR2 is SVGEGT. After removal of 2 bases from V and 1 base from J, the junction contained 6 bases not matched to a gene. The CDR3 sequence is 16 residues long. The CDR3, as DNA: TGTGCCAGCAGTTACCTACTAGCGGCACTCCAAGAGACCCAGTACTTC. This codes for CASSYLLAALQETQYF.

The genes are TRBV6-2 or TRBV6-3 and TRBJ2-5; TRBD2 agrees at 8 bases. Germline V lookup: CDR1 MNHEY, CDR2 SVGEGT. The CDR3 totals 14 residues. With V trimmed by 5 bases and J by 5 bases, 7 bases remained unmatched. The CDR3 region is CASSGLAAGETQYF. The CDR3 DNA reads as TGTGCCAGCAGTGGACTAGCCGCGGGGGAGACCCAGTACTTC.

The V gene is TRBV5-1, the J gene TRBJ2-2; the D is unclear. Per the germline V gene, CDR1 is SGHRS and CDR2 is YFSETQ. This CDR3 is built from 14 residues. V shed 0 bases and J shed 4 bases, with 7 bases lying between them. In DNA, the CDR3 is TGCGCCAGCAGCTTGGGTAGATCCACCGGGGAGCTGTTTTTT. This translates into CASSLGRSTGELFF.

V gene TRBV7-2 combines with J gene TRBJ2-5; D perhaps matches TRBD1 (6 bases). The ends were cut back, 6 bases at V and 5 bases at J, with 10 bases in the middle. CDR3 length equals 12 residues. Germline CDR1 is SGHTA and CDR2 is FQGNSA. The CDR3 DNA follows: TGTGCCAGCAGTGGGGGCGGCGAGACCCAGTACTTC. This translates into CASSGGGETQYF.

The V gene is TRBV7-2, the J gene TRBJ2-7; D is unclear. The CDR3 is 12 amino acids. CDR1 and CDR2 (germline): SGHTA, FQGNSA. Trimming removed 4 bases from V and 0 bases from J, with 4 bases in between. CDR3 sequence (DNA): TGTGCCAGCAGCTCTAGCTCCTACGAGCAGTACTTC. Its translation: CASSSSSYEQYF.

V is TRBV5-8 and J is TRBJ1-1; D is unresolved. Germline loops: CDR1 SGHTS, CDR2 YDEGEE. The CDR3 loop spans 14 amino acids. Trimming removed 5 bases from V and 1 base from J, with 12 bases in between. The CDR3 protein is CASSRNAGNTEAFF. The CDR3 DNA is TGTGCCAGCAGTCGTAACGCAGGGAACACTGAAGCTTTCTTT.

This clone turned up a few times. The chain couples TRBV4-3 to TRBJ2-2; D possibly corresponds to TRBD2 (5 bases). V was pared by 0 bases and J by 2 bases, with 7 bases between. Germline CDR1 and CDR2: LGHNA and YSLEER. This CDR3 contains 15 residues. DNA for the CDR3: TGCGCCAGCAGCCAAGATTGGACTAACACCGGGGAGCTGTTTTTT. The encoded protein is CASSQDWTNTGELFF.

The genes are TRBV7-3 and TRBJ2-5; 7 bases map to TRBD2. With V trimmed by 5 bases and J by 5 bases, 8 bases remained unmatched. The CDR3 loop spans 14 amino acids. Germline V lookup: CDR1 SGHTA, CDR2 FQGTGA. The CDR3, as DNA: TGTGCCAGCAGCCCGGGCGGGGGATTGGAGACCCAGTACTTC. The encoded protein is CASSPGGGLETQYF.

The CDR3 DNA is TGTGCCAGCAGTTCCCCCCGGGATAGCAATCAGCCCCAGCATTTT. Its protein product is CASSSPRDSNQPQHF. The chain joins TRBV6-5 to TRBJ1-5, with no clear D. From germline, CDR1 is MNHEY and CDR2 SVGAGI. V was cut by 4 bases and J by 0 bases, with 10 bases left in between. The CDR3 is made up of 15 amino acids.

The CDR3 here is CASSAYGTGENSPLHF. The CDR3 DNA reads as TGTGCCAGCAGCGCCTACGGGACAGGGGAGAATTCACCCCTCCACTTT. This chain links TRBV6-4 with TRBJ1-6; 10 bases map to TRBD1. The junction had 9 bases not matched to a gene; V was cut back by 6 bases and J by 7 bases. Germline CDR1 MRHNA, CDR2 SNTAGT. The CDR3 has 16 residues.

The gene calls are TRBV4-3 and TRBJ2-3; 8 positions agree with TRBD2. The CDR3 is made up of 15 amino acids. Trimming cost V 2 bases and J 3 bases; bases outside gene matches: 4. Looked up from germline, CDR1 is LGHNA and CDR2 is YSLEER. The CDR3 is CASSQWGLGTDTQYF. The DNA of the CDR3 is TGCGCCAGCAGCCAATGGGGACTAGGAACAGATACGCAGTATTTT.

The chain carries TRBV18 and TRBJ1-5; possibly TRBD1 for D (5 bases). CDR3 length equals 15 residues. Germline V gene data show CDR1 as KGHSH and CDR2 as LQKENI. The ends were cut back, 1 base at V and 4 bases at J, with 11 bases in the middle. CDR3 nucleotide sequence: TGTGCCAGCTCACCACAGGCGGAGGGGAATCAGCCCCAGCATTTT. It encodes CASSPQAEGNQPQHF.

CDR3 protein: CASSARTAGGNTGELFF. The CDR3 region has the DNA TGTGCCAGCAGTGCGCGGACTGCAGGGGGCAACACCGGGGAGCTGTTTTTT. This sequence joins TRBV6-1 and TRBJ2-2, with TRBD1 identical over 8 bases. Per the germline V gene, CDR1 is MNHNS and CDR2 is SASEGT. Trimming took 4 bases from V and 2 from J; bases not matched to a gene: 9. The length of the CDR3 is 17 residues.

The chain employs TRBV3-1 (or the pseudogene TRBV3-2) and TRBJ2-7, with 7 bases aligning to TRBD1. CDR1 is LGHDT, CDR2 YNNKEL, per germline (reference sequence). The CDR3 loop spans 15 amino acids. V shed 5 bases, J shed 1 base, and the junction held 8 bases outside the gene matches. The CDR3 loop is CASSKQGPRSYEQYF. The CDR3 nucleotides are TGTGCCAGCAGCAAACAGGGGCCCCGTTCCTACGAGCAGTACTTC.

V and J are TRBV6-5 and TRBJ2-3; TRBD1 agrees at 9 bases. The trim removed 6 bases at V and 3 bases at J, leaving 7 bases unmatched. Germline CDR1 is MNHEY and CDR2 is SVGAGI. The CDR3 consists of 15 residues. The CDR3 bases are TGTGCCAGCAGCTTACTTGGACAGGGGACAGATACGCAGTATTTT. This translates into CASSLLGQGTDTQYF.

In DNA, the CDR3 is TGTGCCAGCAGCTTAGATGCAGGGGGTTCCTACGAGCAGTACTTC. Translated, it gives CASSLDAGGSYEQYF. The chain links TRBV7-2 to TRBJ2-7; TRBD1 matches 7 bases. Germline V gene lookup returns CDR1 SGHTA and CDR2 FQGNSA. Trimming at V came to 1 base and at J to 1 base, leaving 4 bases not matched to a gene. The CDR3 totals 15 residues.

This clone was observed once. V is TRBV5-5 and J is TRBJ1-1; D gene uncertain. Germline V gene sequence: CDR1 SGHKS, CDR2 YYEKEE (reference sequence). CDR3 length equals 15 residues. V shed 0 bases and J shed 1 base, with 10 bases lying between them. The CDR3 bases are TGTGCCAGCAGCTTGGTGGCAGGAACGAACACTGAAGCTTTCTTT. Amino acid sequence: CASSLVAGTNTEAFF.

The chain recombines TRBV6-6 with TRBJ1-4; D gene unclear. With 2 bases removed from V and 0 bases from J, the gap between germline ends came to 10 bases. CDR3 length: 16 residues. Germline assignment: CDR1 MNHNY and CDR2 SVGAGI (reference sequence). The CDR3 DNA is TGTGCCAGCAGTTACGGCGAGGGTGCAACTAATGAAAAACTGTTTTTT. This translates into CASSYGEGATNEKLFF.

The chain recombines TRBV3-1 (or the pseudogene TRBV3-2) with TRBJ1-6; no clear D. The CDR3 contains 15 residues. With 4 bases removed from V and 5 bases from J, the gap between germline ends came to 12 bases. From germline, CDR1 is LGHDT and CDR2 YNNKEL (reference sequence). The DNA of the CDR3 is TGTGCCAGCAGCCGTTGGGAGGTCAATAATTCACCCCTCCACTTT. Its protein product is CASSRWEVNNSPLHF.

The rearrangement joins TRBV25-1 to TRBJ2-1, with 10 bases matching TRBD2. The V and J ends lost 6 bases and 5 bases, in that order; junction bases with no gene match: 7. The CDR3 has 15 amino acids. The germline V gene encodes CDR1 MGHDK and CDR2 SYGVNS. CDR3 sequence: CASSLLAGVDNEQFF. The CDR3 bases are TGTGCCAGCAGCCTTCTAGCGGGGGTTGACAATGAGCAGTTCTTC.

The V and J genes are TRBV4-2 and TRBJ1-4; D remains ambiguous. Between the trimmed V and J ends, which lost 4 bases and 4 bases, there was a span of 10 bases. CDR1 and CDR2 (germline): LGHNA, YNFKEQ. The CDR3 runs to 14 residues. In nucleotides, the CDR3 is TGTGCCAGCAGCCTATTAACCGGTAATGAAAAACTGTTTTTT. It codes for CASSLLTGNEKLFF.

The rearrangement joins TRBV5-1 to TRBJ1-6; D not resolved. This CDR3 has 14 amino acids. V was trimmed by 1 base and J by 8 bases, leaving 10 bases between them. Germline CDR1 reads SGHRS; CDR2 reads YFSETQ. CDR3 region: CASSLTGEDSPLHF. CDR3 DNA: TGCGCCAGCAGCTTGACGGGAGAGGATTCACCCCTCCACTTT.

V and J are TRBV9 and TRBJ2-1; maybe TRBD2 (6 bases). There are 14 residues in the CDR3. The germline V gene has CDR1 SGDLS and CDR2 YYNGEE. V lost 0 bases to trimming and J lost 15 bases, with 19 bases between them. Here the CDR3 reads CASSVGRRGLVVFF. CDR3 sequence (DNA): TGTGCCAGCAGCGTAGGAAGGAGGGGTTTGGTGGTGTTCTTC. Using reference TRBV9 and TRBJ2-1 for the parts outside the CDR3, the full variable domain is DSGVTQTPKHLITATGQRVTLRCSPRSGDLSVYWYQQSLDQGLQFLIQYYNGEERAKGNILERFSAQQFPDLHSELNLSSLELGDSALYFCASSVGRRGLVVFFGPGTRLTVL.